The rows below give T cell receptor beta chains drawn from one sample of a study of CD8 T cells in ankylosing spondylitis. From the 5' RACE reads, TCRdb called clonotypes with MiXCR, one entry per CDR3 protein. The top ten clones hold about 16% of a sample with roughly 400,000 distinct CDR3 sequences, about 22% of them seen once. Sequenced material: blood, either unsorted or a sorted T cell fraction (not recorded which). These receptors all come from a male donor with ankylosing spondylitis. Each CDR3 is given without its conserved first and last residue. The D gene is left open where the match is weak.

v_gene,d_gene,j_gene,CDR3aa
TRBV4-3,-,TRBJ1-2,ASSQDSGSRLGYT
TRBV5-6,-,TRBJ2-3,ASSPPGSDTQY
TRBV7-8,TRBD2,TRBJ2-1,ASSLGGLAYEQF
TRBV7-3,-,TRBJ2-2,ASSLPRLGGELF
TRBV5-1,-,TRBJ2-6,ASSLASLAGANVLT
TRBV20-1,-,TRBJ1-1,SATAPGLYNTEAF
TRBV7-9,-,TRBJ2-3,ASSLYLTGSTDTQY
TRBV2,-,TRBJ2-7,ASKDTPSSYEQY
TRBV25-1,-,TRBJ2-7,ASSLGRVAEQY
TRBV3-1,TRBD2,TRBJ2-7,ASSQLPPLAGVCEQY
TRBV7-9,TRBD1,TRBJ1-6,ASSWGQEDSPLH
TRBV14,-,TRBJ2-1,ASSPQVSGNNEQF
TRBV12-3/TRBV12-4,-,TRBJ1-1,ASSLGWGRMNTEAF
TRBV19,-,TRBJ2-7,ASRGPGQNSYEQY
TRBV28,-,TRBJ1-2,AASKGSPVGYSYT
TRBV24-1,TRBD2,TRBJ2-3,ATSDGGERTDTQY
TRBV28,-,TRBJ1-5,ASSSGGTIYSNQPQH
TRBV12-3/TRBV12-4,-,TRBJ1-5,ASAPGQPQH
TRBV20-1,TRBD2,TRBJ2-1,SARIPGLAGREQF
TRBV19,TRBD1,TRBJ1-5,ASRHGTVSYVNQPQH
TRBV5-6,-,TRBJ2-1,ASSLVGTVGGNEQF
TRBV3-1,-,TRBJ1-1,ASSSRGYGTEAF
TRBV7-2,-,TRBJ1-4,ASSPRRSNEKLF
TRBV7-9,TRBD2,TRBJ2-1,ASSLPGLAGANEQF
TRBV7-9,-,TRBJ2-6,ASSPGPNPGANVLT
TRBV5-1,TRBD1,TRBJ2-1,ASSLAGTGVNEQF
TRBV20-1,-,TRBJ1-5,SARVEGGGVNQPQH
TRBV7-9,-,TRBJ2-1,ASSLGTHYNEQF
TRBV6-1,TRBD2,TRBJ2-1,ASSRLAGVRDEQF
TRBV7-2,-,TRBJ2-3,ASSLAGAGATDTQY
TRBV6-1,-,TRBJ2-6,ASSRTLSPSGANVLT
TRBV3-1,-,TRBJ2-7,ASSHSGPAHEQY